This T cell receptor beta chain originates from a study of cytomegalovirus exposure and HLA in healthy donors. A note on this clone: The antigen is undetermined.

General study points: Earlier findings revealed that most TCR beta V segments proved productive either about 87% or about 30% of the time. Most TCR sequences showed up rarely, but some public TCRs showed up in many donors. In a later analysis, HLA-associated TCR beta chains were more clonally expanded than equally common others. Overall, around 160 TCR beta chains were annotated as cytomegalovirus-associated.

PCR involved 60 Vbeta and 13 Jbeta primers. The protocol was immunoSEQ multiplex PCR, while the TCRdb copy is restricted to in-frame clones and leaves out a portion. Of 100,000 to 150,000 clones detected, less than 85% appear once; the ten largest clones hold about 16%. This receptor was obtained from a man aged 45 to 65 in good health and CMV-seropositive. Sequencing input: PBMCs.

CDR3 DNA: TGTGCCAGCTCCAAGGACAGGGGGGGTGATAGCACTGAAGCTTTCTTT. This sequence encodes CASSKDRGGDSTEAFF. The rearrangement joins TRBV18 to TRBJ1-1; the match to TRBD1 covers 10 bases. V trimming: 6 bases; J trimming: 4 bases; junction bases outside the gene matches: 11. Germline lookup yields CDR1 KGHSH and CDR2 LQKENI. There are 16 residues in the CDR3.